The 17 T cell receptor beta chains below come from one sample, sequenced in a study of post-analysis software for immune sequencing data. Findings and limits, study-wide: Controls had lower frequencies than patients of 4 or 5 TRBV segments, which included TRBV5-6, TRBV5-1 and TRBV20-1.

Their cognate antigens are unknown. cDNA libraries of TCR beta carried unique molecular identifiers. TCRdb recomputed calls from the PCR reads with MiXCR, one row per CDR3 protein. The sample lists hundreds of thousands of distinct CDR3 sequences, about 50% occurring once. Input material: blood. Every receptor here comes from a girl aged 5 to 17 with multiple sclerosis.

V gene TRBV27 combines with J gene TRBJ1-1; D gene ambiguous. V lost 0 bases and J lost 0, with 8 bases in between. CDR1 is MNHEY and CDR2 is SMNVEV in the germline V gene (reference sequence). CDR3 length equals 15 residues. CDR3 loop: CASSLSPELNTEAFF. Here the CDR3 DNA reads TGTGCCAGCAGTTTATCCCCAGAACTGAACACTGAAGCTTTCTTT.

This chain connects TRBV14 to TRBJ2-7, with 8 bases identical to TRBD2. V was pared by 0 bases and J by 3 bases, with 7 bases of the junction left unmatched. The CDR3 runs to 16 residues. The germline CDR1 and CDR2 sequences are SGHDN and FVKESK. The CDR3 sequence is CASSQDLASGYYEQYF. CDR3 DNA sequence: TGTGCCAGCAGCCAAGATTTGGCTAGCGGGTACTACGAGCAGTACTTC.

The CDR3 sequence: CASSQGGLLNYGYTF. CDR3 DNA sequence: TGTGCCAGCAGCCAAGGAGGCCTACTAAACTATGGCTACACCTTC. The chain recombines TRBV4-2 with TRBJ1-2; no clear D gene. CDR1 is LGHNA and CDR2 is YNFKEQ in the germline V gene. This CDR3 is built from 15 residues. Trimming removed 1 base from V and 2 bases from J, with 11 bases in between.

The gene calls are TRBV7-3 and TRBJ2-5; tentative D call: TRBD2 (5 bases). Trimming shortened V by 4 bases and J by 11 bases, and 23 bases separated the two germline ends. Germline CDR1 reads SGHTA; CDR2 reads FQGTGA. The CDR3 totals 15 residues. CDR3 bases: TGTGCCAGCAGCTCTTCGCTAGGAGGTAATGATGAGCAGTACTTC. Its translation is CASSSSLGGNDEQYF.

The chain is built from TRBV5-1 and TRBJ2-1; possibly TRBD2 for D (5 bases). V lost 3 bases and J lost 0, with 10 bases in between. This CDR3 comprises 15 residues. CDR1 is SGHRS and CDR2 is YFSETQ in the germline V gene. The CDR3 DNA follows: TGCGCCAGCAGCTGGCAAGCGGTCTCCTACAATGAGCAGTTCTTC. Its translation is CASSWQAVSYNEQFF.

This clonotype occurred a few times. The chain is built from TRBV12-5 and TRBJ2-3, with TRBD2 matching over 10 bases. Looked up from germline, CDR1 is LGHNT and CDR2 is FRNRAP. V was pared by 7 bases and J by 9 bases, with 7 bases of the junction left unmatched. CDR3 length: 13 residues. The CDR3, as DNA: TGTGCTAGTGCTCCTAGCGGGAGTGACACGCAGTATTTT. As protein: CASAPSGSDTQYF.

V usage is TRBV5-1 and J usage is TRBJ2-1, with unresolved D. The germline CDR1 and CDR2 sequences are SGHRS and YFSETQ. The germline V and J ends were trimmed by 3 bases and 5 bases, with 9 bases remaining between them. This CDR3 is built from 13 residues. The CDR3 DNA follows: TGCGCCAGCAGCTCCGCTCTTAACAATGAGCAGTTCTTC. Translation: CASSSALNNEQFF.

The chain carries TRBV20-1 and TRBJ2-7, with D possibly matching TRBD2 (7 bases). The CDR3 covers 12 residues. Germline values: CDR1 DFQATT, CDR2 SNEGSKA (reference sequence). V lost 7 bases, J lost 3 bases, and 13 bases lay in between. CDR3 sequence reads: CSVAGADYEQYF. Written as DNA, the CDR3 is TGCAGTGTGGCGGGGGCGGACTACGAGCAGTACTTC.

The chain links TRBV4-2 to TRBJ1-5; TRBD1 matches 10 bases. Germline V lookup: CDR1 LGHNA, CDR2 YNFKEQ. The CDR3 totals 17 residues. V shed 4 bases, J shed 9 bases, and the junction held 15 bases outside the gene matches. CDR3: CASSPGTGVPTERPQHF. The CDR3 DNA reads as TGTGCCAGCAGCCCAGGGACAGGGGTGCCAACTGAACGGCCCCAGCATTTT.

This chain uses TRBV10-3 with TRBJ2-1, with 14 positions matching TRBD2. With 9 bases clipped from V and 2 bases from J, the junction kept 9 bases outside the gene matches. The CDR3 length is 17 residues. CDR1 ENHRY and CDR2 SYGVKD come from the germline V gene. CDR3 nucleotide sequence: TGTGCCATTTCCGGGACTAGCGGGAGAGGGGCCTACAATGAGCAGTTCTTC. Its translation: CAISGTSGRGAYNEQFF.

In this sample, this clonotype turned up a few times. This chain connects TRBV6-4 to TRBJ2-3, with D maybe TRBD2 (6 bases). The CDR3 loop spans 15 amino acids. V lost 6 bases, J lost 6 bases, and 19 bases lay in between. Germline V gives CDR1 MRHNA, CDR2 SNTAGT. The CDR3 DNA sequence: TGTGCCAGCAGCCGTAGCGGCGACGGGTCGGATACGCAGTATTTT. This codes for CASSRSGDGSDTQYF.

The rearrangement links TRBV14 to TRBJ2-7; D may be TRBD1 (5 bases). The CDR3 loop spans 13 amino acids. Germline CDR1 reads SGHDN; CDR2 reads FVKESK. Trimming left V 4 bases short and J 2 bases short, with 9 bases between. The CDR3 coding sequence is TGTGCCAGCAGCCGACAGTTCACCTACGAGCAGTACTTC. As protein: CASSRQFTYEQYF.

The chain links TRBV6-2 or TRBV6-3 to TRBJ2-1; D possibly corresponds to TRBD2 (5 bases). CDR1 and CDR2 (germline): MNHEY, SVGEGT. There are 15 residues in the CDR3. The V gene lost 6 bases and the J gene lost 4 bases, with 16 bases spanning the gap. Written as DNA, the CDR3 is TGTGCCAGCAGCAAGACTACAGTGACATACAATGAGCAGTTCTTC. Its protein is CASSKTTVTYNEQFF.

This clonotype was observed many times. The chain combines TRBV29-1 with TRBJ2-3; TRBD2 agrees at 8 bases. Unmatched junction bases numbered 6, after V lost 0 bases and J lost 10 bases. This CDR3 region has 13 residues. Germline CDR1 and CDR2: SQVTM and ANQGSEA. The CDR3 nucleotides are TGCAGCGTTGAAGATCATTTCGGGAGGGCGCAGTATTTT. Its translation is CSVEDHFGRAQYF.

The CDR3 DNA is TGCGCCAGCAGCTTGGAGACAGGGGTATCTATAGAGACCCAGTACTTC. It is translated as CASSLETGVSIETQYF. The gene calls are TRBV5-1 and TRBJ2-5, with 8 nucleotides matching TRBD1. Germline assignment: CDR1 SGHRS and CDR2 YFSETQ. The V segment lost 0 bases and the J segment 4 bases; nucleotides outside the gene matches: 8. The CDR3 loop spans 16 amino acids.

The rearrangement joins TRBV12-3 or TRBV12-4 to TRBJ2-1, with D possibly being TRBD2 (6 bases). This CDR3 is 17 amino acids long. The V and J ends lost 4 bases and 0 bases respectively, with 16 bases between them. As DNA, the CDR3 is TGTGCCAGCAGTTGGAGCCTAGCGAGTTCCTCCTACAATGAGCAGTTCTTC. Its translation: CASSWSLASSSYNEQFF.

The chain employs TRBV7-9 and TRBJ1-5; D is ambiguous. The CDR3 covers 13 residues. Trimming cost V 5 bases and J 7 bases, with 12 bases left between them. CDR1 is SEHNR, CDR2 FQNEAQ, per germline (reference sequence). The CDR3 nucleotides are TGTGCCAGCAGCCTCGGCATTGGGCAGCCCCAGCATTTT. Translating gives CASSLGIGQPQHF.